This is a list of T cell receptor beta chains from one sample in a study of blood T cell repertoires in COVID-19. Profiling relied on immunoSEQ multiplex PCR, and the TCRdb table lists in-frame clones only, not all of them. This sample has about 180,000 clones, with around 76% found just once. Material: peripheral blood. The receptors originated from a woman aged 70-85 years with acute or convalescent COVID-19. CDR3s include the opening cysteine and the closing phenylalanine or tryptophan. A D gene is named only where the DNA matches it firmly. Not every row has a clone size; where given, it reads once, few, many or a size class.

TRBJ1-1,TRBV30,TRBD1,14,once,CAWSAGQGATEAFF,TGTGCCTGGAGTGCCGGACAGGGGGCCACTGAAGCTTTCTTT
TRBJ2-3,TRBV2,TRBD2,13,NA,CASLAGGTDTQYF,TGTGCCAGTTTAGCGGGAGGAACAGATACGCAGTATTTT
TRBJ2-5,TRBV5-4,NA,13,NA,CASSSRQEETQYF,TGTGCCAGCAGCTCCCGACAGGAAGAGACCCAGTACTTC
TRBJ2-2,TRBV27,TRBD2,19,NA,CASSGTTLQRVYNTGELFF,TGTGCCAGCAGCGGGACTACCCTCCAACGCGTATATAACACCGGGGAGCTGTTTTTT
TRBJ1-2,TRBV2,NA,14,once,CASSVSGGGFGYTF,TGTGCCAGCAGTGTCTCGGGAGGGGGATTTGGCTACACCTTC
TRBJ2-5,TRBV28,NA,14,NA,CASRTGGESETQYF,TGTGCCAGCAGGACAGGAGGAGAGTCGGAGACCCAGTACTTC
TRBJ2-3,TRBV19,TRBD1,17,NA,CASSIPYGQGATDTQYF,TGTGCCAGTAGTATTCCCTACGGACAGGGGGCAACAGATACGCAGTATTTT
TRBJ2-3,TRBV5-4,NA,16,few,CASSLGPGRDTDTQYF,TGTGCCAGCAGCTTAGGCCCGGGGCGGGACACAGATACGCAGTATTTT
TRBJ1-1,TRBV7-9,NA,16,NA,CASSSAGGARGAEAFF,TGTGCCAGCAGCTCTGCTGGGGGGGCGCGGGGCGCTGAAGCTTTCTTT
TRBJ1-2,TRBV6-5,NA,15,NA,CASSYSGRNSDGYTF,TGTGCCAGCAGTTACTCGGGCAGGAACTCCGATGGCTACACCTTC
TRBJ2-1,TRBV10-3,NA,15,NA,CAISDEGPSYNEQFF,TGTGCCATCAGTGATGAGGGCCCCTCCTACAATGAGCAGTTCTTC
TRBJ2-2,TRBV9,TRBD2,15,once,CASSGGAGKSGELFF,TGTGCCAGCAGCGGAGGAGCGGGAAAGAGCGGGGAGCTGTTTTTT
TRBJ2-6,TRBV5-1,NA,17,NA,CASSLDGWGVGANVLTF,TGCGCCAGCAGCTTGGATGGTTGGGGGGTCGGGGCCAACGTCCTGACTTTC
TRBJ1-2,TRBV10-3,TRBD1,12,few,CAIGQGAGGYTF,TGTGCCATCGGACAGGGGGCCGGGGGCTACACCTTC
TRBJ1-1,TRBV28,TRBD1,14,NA,CASSLATGGPEAFF,TGTGCCAGCAGTTTAGCAACAGGGGGCCCTGAAGCTTTCTTT
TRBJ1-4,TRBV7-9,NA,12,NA,CASSQEARQLFF,TGTGCCAGCAGCCAAGAAGCGAGGCAACTGTTTTTT
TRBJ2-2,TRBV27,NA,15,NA,CASSLHPRYTGELFF,TGTGCCAGCAGTTTACACCCTCGCTATACCGGGGAGCTGTTTTTT
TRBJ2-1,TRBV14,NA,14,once,CASSHQLDYNEQFF,TGTGCCAGCAGCCACCAACTAGATTACAATGAGCAGTTCTTC
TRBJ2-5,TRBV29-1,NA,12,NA,CSVDPSTETQYF,TGCAGCGTTGATCCTAGCACAGAGACCCAGTACTTC
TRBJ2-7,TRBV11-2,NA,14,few,CASSLARGVNEQYF,TGTGCCAGCAGCTTAGCCAGGGGGGTCAACGAGCAGTACTTC
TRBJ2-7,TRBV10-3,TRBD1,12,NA,CAIRTGGNEQYF,TGTGCCATCAGGACAGGGGGCAACGAGCAGTACTTC
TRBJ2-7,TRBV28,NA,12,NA,CASETGGSEQYF,TGTGCCAGTGAGACAGGCGGGAGCGAGCAGTACTTC
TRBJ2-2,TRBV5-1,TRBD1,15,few,CASSWDREGTGELFF,TGCGCCAGCAGCTGGGACAGGGAAGGCACCGGGGAGCTGTTTTTT
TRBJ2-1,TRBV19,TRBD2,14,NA,CASTLAGGPNEQFF,TGTGCCAGTACCCTAGCGGGAGGGCCGAATGAGCAGTTCTTC
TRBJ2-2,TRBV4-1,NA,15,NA,CASSQGVPGFGELFF,TGCGCCAGCAGCCAAGGGGTCCCCGGGTTCGGGGAGCTGTTTTTT
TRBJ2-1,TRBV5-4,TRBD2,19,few,CASTRPGASGGDAYNEQFF,TGTGCCAGCACCCGTCCCGGGGCTAGCGGGGGGGATGCCTACAATGAGCAGTTCTTC
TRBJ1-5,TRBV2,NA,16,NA,CASSPGGGRTNQPQHF,TGTGCCAGCAGTCCCGGGGGAGGCAGGACGAATCAGCCCCAGCATTTT
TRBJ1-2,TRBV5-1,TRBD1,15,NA,CASSLYTGTGSLNTF,TGCGCCAGCAGCTTATACACCGGGACAGGGAGTTTAAACACCTTC
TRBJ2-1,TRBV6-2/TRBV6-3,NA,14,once,CASSDGVLYNEQFF,TGTGCCAGCAGCGACGGGGTCTTATACAATGAGCAGTTCTTC
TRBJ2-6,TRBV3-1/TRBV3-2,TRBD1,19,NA,CASEGTGGSFSSGANVLTF,TGTGCCAGCGAGGGGACAGGGGGCTCTTTCAGCTCTGGGGCCAACGTCCTGACTTTC